This record looks at one TCR beta chain sequence and its context. V was pared by 3 bases and J by 3 bases, with 9 bases between. There are 13 residues in the CDR3. The germline V gene has CDR1 SGHRS and CDR2 YFSETQ. The data were taken from a study of blood T cell repertoires in COVID-19. How the authors handled the data: Reference gene primer amplification in the assay estimated nucleated cell counts. Libraries were prepared by immunoSEQ multiplex PCR; TCRdb keeps only in-frame clonotypes and omits some of them. V, J and clone size reflect that table, while D and trimming were determined from the DNA. The data show under 150,000 clones, 70% to 90% seen once.

This receptor was taken from a woman aged 40-49 years who had recovered from COVID-19. The genes are TRBV5-1 and TRBJ2-5; D uncertain. Sequenced material: PBMCs or T cells enriched from blood (not recorded which). The CDR3 loop reads CASSSTLKETQYF. The CDR3 DNA sequence: TGCGCCAGCAGCTCCACATTGAAAGAGACCCAGTACTTC.